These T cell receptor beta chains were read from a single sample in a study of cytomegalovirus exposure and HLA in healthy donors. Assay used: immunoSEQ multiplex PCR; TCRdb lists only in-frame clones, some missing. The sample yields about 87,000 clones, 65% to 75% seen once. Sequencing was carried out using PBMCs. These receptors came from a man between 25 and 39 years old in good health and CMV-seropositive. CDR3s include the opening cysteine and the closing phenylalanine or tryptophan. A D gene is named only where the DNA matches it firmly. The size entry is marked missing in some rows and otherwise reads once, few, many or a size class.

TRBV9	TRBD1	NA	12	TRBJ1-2	CASSPQGDGYTF	TGTGCCAGCAGTCCCCAGGGGGATGGCTACACCTTC
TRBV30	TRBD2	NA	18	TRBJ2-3	CAWIRRLANSTSTDTQYF	TGTGCCTGGATTAGGAGACTAGCGAATTCCACTAGCACAGATACGCAGTATTTT
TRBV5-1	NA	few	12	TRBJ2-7	CASSLGSDEQYF	TGCGCCAGCAGCTTGGGGTCAGACGAGCAGTACTTC
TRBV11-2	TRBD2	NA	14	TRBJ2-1	CASSFAGDHNEQFF	TGTGCCAGCAGCTTTGCGGGAGACCACAATGAGCAGTTCTTC
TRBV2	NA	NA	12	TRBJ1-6	CASKLSDSPLHF	TGTGCCAGCAAGCTTAGCGATTCACCCCTCCACTTT
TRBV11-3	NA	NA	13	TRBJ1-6	CASSFGGSSPLNF	TGTGCCAGCAGCTTTGGAGGGAGTTCACCCCTCAACTTT
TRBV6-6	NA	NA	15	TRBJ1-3	CASRSGESSGNTIYF	TGTGCCAGCAGATCGGGGGAAAGCTCTGGAAACACCATATATTTT
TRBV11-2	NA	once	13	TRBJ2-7	CASSYRATYEQYF	TGTGCCAGCAGCTACAGGGCCACCTACGAGCAGTACTTC
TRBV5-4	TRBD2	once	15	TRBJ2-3	CASSLGQGGIDTQYF	TGTGCCAGCAGCTTGGGTCAGGGAGGGATAGATACGCAGTATTTT
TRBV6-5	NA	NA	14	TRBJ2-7	CASRSLLPPYEQYF	TGTGCCAGCAGATCGTTACTCCCTCCCTACGAGCAGTACTTC
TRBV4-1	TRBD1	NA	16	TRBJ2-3	CASSHPGQGAVDTQYF	TGCGCCAGCAGCCATCCGGGACAGGGGGCTGTAGATACGCAGTATTTT
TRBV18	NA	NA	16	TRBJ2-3	CASSPLIGEGTDTQYF	TGTGCCAGCTCACCGCTTATCGGAGAGGGTACAGATACGCAGTATTTT
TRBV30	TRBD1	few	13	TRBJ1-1	CAWKGAGATEAFF	TGTGCCTGGAAGGGGGCAGGGGCCACTGAAGCTTTCTTT
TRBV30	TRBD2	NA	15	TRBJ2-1	CAWSVMGLAGEEQFF	TGTGCCTGGAGTGTTATGGGACTAGCGGGAGAAGAGCAGTTCTTC
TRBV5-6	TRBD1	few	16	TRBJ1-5	CASSLGTGRSNQPQHF	TGTGCCAGCAGCCTAGGGACAGGGAGAAGCAATCAGCCCCAGCATTTT
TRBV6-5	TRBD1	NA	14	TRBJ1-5	CASSTGGGNQPQHF	TGTGCCAGCAGTACAGGGGGCGGCAATCAGCCCCAGCATTTT
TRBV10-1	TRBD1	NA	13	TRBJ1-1	CASSNSRDREAFF	TGCGCCAGCAGCAACAGCAGGGACAGGGAAGCTTTCTTT
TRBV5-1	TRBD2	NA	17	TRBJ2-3	CASSLVLAGALSGTQYF	TGCGCCAGCAGCTTGGTTCTAGCGGGGGCTCTAAGTGGTACGCAGTATTTT
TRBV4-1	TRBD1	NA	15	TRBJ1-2	CASSQASGGGYGYTF	TGCGCCAGCAGCCAAGCGTCAGGGGGAGGCTATGGCTACACCTTC
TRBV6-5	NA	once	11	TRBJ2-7	CASSRLQEQYF	TGTGCCAGCAGCCGCTTGCAGGAGCAGTACTTC
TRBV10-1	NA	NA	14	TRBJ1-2	CASRRLTANYGYTF	TGCGCCAGCAGGAGGCTGACAGCAAACTATGGCTACACCTTC
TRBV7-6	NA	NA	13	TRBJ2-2	CASSLVLSGELFF	TGTGCCAGCAGCTTAGTTTTGAGCGGGGAGCTGTTTTTT
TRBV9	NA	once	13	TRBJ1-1	CASSVGTDTEAFF	TGTGCCAGCAGCGTAGGGACAGACACTGAAGCTTTCTTT
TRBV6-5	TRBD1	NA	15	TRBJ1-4	CASSSRTGQREKLFF	TGTGCCAGCAGTTCCAGGACAGGGCAGCGAGAAAAACTGTTTTTT
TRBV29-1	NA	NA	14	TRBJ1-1	CSVEVGSMNTEAFF	TGCAGCGTTGAAGTGGGGAGCATGAACACTGAAGCTTTCTTT
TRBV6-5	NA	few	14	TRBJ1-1	CASSRGHPNTEAFF	TGTGCCAGCAGCCGGGGACATCCGAACACTGAAGCTTTCTTT
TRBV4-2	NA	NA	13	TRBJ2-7	CASSQQGSYEQYF	TGTGCCAGCAGCCAACAGGGGAGCTACGAGCAGTACTTC
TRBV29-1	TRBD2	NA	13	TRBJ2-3	CSASTSGGDTQYF	TGCAGCGCCTCAACTAGCGGGGGAGATACGCAGTATTTT
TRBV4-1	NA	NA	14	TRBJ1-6	CASSPGDGYSPLHF	TGCGCCAGCAGCCCAGGGGACGGATATTCACCCCTCCACTTT
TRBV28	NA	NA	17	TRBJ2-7	CASSGVTWETPTYEQYF	TGTGCCAGCTCTGGGGTCACCTGGGAGACTCCTACGTACGAGCAGTACTTC
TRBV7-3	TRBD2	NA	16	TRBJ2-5	CASSLGAGGNQETQYF	TGTGCCAGCAGCCTGGGGGCGGGGGGAAACCAAGAGACCCAGTACTTC
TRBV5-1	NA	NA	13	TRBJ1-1	CASKRDMNTEAFF	TGCGCCAGCAAAAGAGATATGAACACTGAAGCTTTCTTT
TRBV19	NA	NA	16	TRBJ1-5	CASSIEPWGGDQPQHF	TGTGCCAGTAGTATAGAACCCTGGGGAGGGGACCAGCCCCAGCATTTT